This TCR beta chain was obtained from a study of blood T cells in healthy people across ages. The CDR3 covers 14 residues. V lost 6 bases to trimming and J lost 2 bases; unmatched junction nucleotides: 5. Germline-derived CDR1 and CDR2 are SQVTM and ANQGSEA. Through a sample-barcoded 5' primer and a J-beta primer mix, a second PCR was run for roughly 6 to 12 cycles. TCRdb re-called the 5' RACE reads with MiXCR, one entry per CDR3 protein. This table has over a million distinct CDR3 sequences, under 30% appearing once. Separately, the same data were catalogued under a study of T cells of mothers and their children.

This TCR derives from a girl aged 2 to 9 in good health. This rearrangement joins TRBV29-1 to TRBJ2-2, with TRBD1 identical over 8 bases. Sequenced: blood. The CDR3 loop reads CSVAQGGNTGELFF. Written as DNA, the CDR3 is TGCAGCGTCGCACAGGGGGGTAACACCGGGGAGCTGTTTTTT.